This T cell receptor (beta chain) was documented in a study of cytomegalovirus exposure and HLA in healthy donors. Produced via immunoSEQ multiplex PCR; TCRdb's table is partial and in-frame only. The data show 150,000 to 180,000 clones, with 65% to 90% seen just once and about a fifth held by the top ten. These donors were members of the 120-subject validation cohort, a group separate from the roughly 670-subject first cohort. In the case of this clone: Antigen: not known.

Whole-study results and caveats: Through in vitro validation, three CMV-associated chains were shown to be specific for CMV antigens. Cytomegalovirus association was listed for about 180 TCR beta chains.

This TCR came from a man aged 18-30 years in good health and CMV-seropositive. Material for sequencing was PBMCs.

The CDR3 sequence: CAWSVDQGRQYF. The CDR3 bases are TGTGCCTGGAGTGTAGACCAGGGCCGGCAGTACTTC. The chain is built from TRBV30 and TRBJ2-7; tentatively, D is TRBD1 (5 bases). The V end lost 0 bases, the J end lost 9 bases, and 12 bases lay between the germline ends. Germline CDR1 is GTSNPN and CDR2 is SVGIG (reference sequence). The CDR3 contains 12 residues.